A selection of T cell receptor beta chains follows, all from one sample in a study of post-analysis software for immune sequencing data. In TCRdb, the PCR reads were re-called with MiXCR into one record per CDR3 protein. The sample lists approximately 690,000 distinct CDR3 sequences; approximately 60% were seen once. Source material: blood. The receptors derive from a girl under 10 years old with multiple sclerosis. Both conserved end residues are part of each CDR3.

J	V	CDR3
TRBJ1-4	TRBV7-9	CASSARQVSNEKLFF
TRBJ2-1	TRBV6-1	CASSQGLAGGTYNEQFF
TRBJ1-2	TRBV29-1	CSVAGTGTAYGYTF
TRBJ2-3	TRBV7-2	CASSLEGRGGTDTQYF
TRBJ2-5	TRBV6-5	CASSYGGVATKETQYF
TRBJ1-4	TRBV4-3	CASSQVQGGEKLFF
TRBJ1-1	TRBV5-1	CASSLVSVTGLNTEAFF
TRBJ2-7	TRBV18	CASSPTSGSPLSYEQYF
TRBJ1-1	TRBV7-2	CASSLGAGELTEAFF
TRBJ1-5	TRBV29-1	CSVSEGPGGNQPQHF
TRBJ2-3	TRBV4-1	CASSQEIRGISTDTQYF
TRBJ2-3	TRBV7-9	CASSLVGATDTQYF
TRBJ2-7	TRBV5-5	CASSLGLAGEDEQYF
TRBJ2-5	TRBV6-6	CVSAKYRGETQYF
TRBJ2-3	TRBV4-2	CASSPTSGVVDTQYF
TRBJ1-5	TRBV7-9	CASSLDWEPQHF
TRBJ2-5	TRBV27	CASSSPFKTQYF
TRBJ2-1	TRBV5-1	CASSLGGGSGNEQFF
TRBJ2-1	TRBV27	CASRPTGENEQFF